This TCR beta chain was sequenced in a study of blood T cell repertoires in COVID-19. As for the study in general: Acute and convalescent COVID-19 specimens originated in the United States, Italy and Spain. Sources were T cells, B-cell-depleted T cells, or PBMCs; the material itself was cDNA or gDNA.

V shed 1 base, J shed 4 bases, and the junction held 4 bases outside the gene matches. The CDR3 extends over 15 amino acids. Germline V CDR1 and CDR2: SGHTA, FQGNSA. Assay: immunoSEQ multiplex PCR; the TCRdb copy retains only in-frame clones and omits some. The data show around 230,000 clones, approximately 90% seen once. Participants' own reports of clinical history determined their cohort assignment. Sequencing was carried out using PBMCs or T cells enriched from blood (not recorded which). The receptor comes from a woman between 35 and 50 years old with acute COVID-19. This sequence joins TRBV7-2 and TRBJ2-3; 8 nucleotides match TRBD2. The CDR3 reads CASSLGGGLADTQYF. The CDR3 DNA reads as TGTGCCAGCAGCTTAGGCGGGGGGTTGGCAGATACGCAGTATTTT. The full variable domain, rest sourced from reference TRBV7-2 and TRBJ2-3, is GAGVSQSPSNKVTEKGKDVELRCDPISGHTALYWYRQSLGQGLEFLIYFQGNSAPDKSGLPSDRFSAERTGGSVSTLTIQRTQQEDSAVYLCASSLGGGLADTQYFGPGTRLTVL.